This T cell receptor (beta chain) was captured in a study of molecular identifiers for immune sequencing clone quantification. Libraries of bulk TCR were made by previously described methods (with listed TCR primers). TCRdb re-derived calls from the PCR reads in MiXCR, one entry per CDR3 protein. The table lists hundreds of thousands of distinct CDR3 sequences, about 25% of them singletons. This clonotype was seen only a few times. Its antigen is unidentified. Whole-study findings and limits: Among effectors, clones above 20 RNA copies held over 97% of molecules; among naive cells, under 1%.

The specimen was naive CD8+ T cells from blood, with Jurkat cell RNA spiked in. Indicated subset: FACS-sorted CD8+CD4-CCR7+CD45RA+ naive T cells. The receptor comes from a human donor in good health. Some libraries in this study had Jurkat cell RNA spiked in.

The CDR3: CASSGTGTSAGANVLTF. Here the CDR3 DNA reads TGTGCCAGCAGCGGCACCGGGACATCAGCTGGGGCCAACGTCCTGACTTTC. The chain uses TRBV5-5 and TRBJ2-6, with D possibly TRBD1 on 6 matching bases. With 4 bases removed from V and 2 bases from J, the gap between germline ends came to 16 bases. CDR1 is SGHKS and CDR2 is YYEKEE in the germline V gene (reference sequence). CDR3 size: 17 residues.